The 3 T cell receptor beta chains below come from one sample, sequenced in a study of cytomegalovirus exposure and HLA in healthy donors. 60 Vbeta and 13 Jbeta primers were used in PCR. Repertoires were generated with immunoSEQ multiplex PCR, while TCRdb's copy carries only in-frame clones and drops some. The sample has around 150,000 clones; around 86% are singletons. The sequenced material came from PBMCs. Receptors were obtained from a man aged 45-65 years in good health and CMV-seropositive.

The chain couples TRBV9 to TRBJ2-5; 7 positions agree with TRBD1. CDR3 length: 16 residues. CDR1 SGDLS and CDR2 YYNGEE come from the germline V gene. V gave up 4 bases and J gave up 0 bases; unmatched junction bases: 9. The CDR3 loop is CASSPTVDRDQETQYF. CDR3 coding DNA: TGTGCCAGCAGCCCTACTGTCGACAGGGACCAAGAGACCCAGTACTTC.

As for this clone: A read error may produce the germline difference seen at one junction end. The V call is TRBV5-1, the J call TRBJ2-5; TRBD1 agrees at 8 bases. The CDR3 is made up of 14 amino acids. In germline, CDR1 is SGHRS, CDR2 YFSETQ. The CDR3 here is CASSLGQVRETQYF. The CDR3 bases are TGCGCCAGCAGTTTGGGACAGGTCAGGGAGACCCAGTACTTC.

The chain couples TRBV27 to TRBJ2-7, with 9 bases that match TRBD2. This CDR3 has 16 residues. The V gene end was trimmed by 5 bases and the J gene end by 0 bases; junction bases not matched to a gene: 8. CDR1 is MNHEY and CDR2 is SMNVEV in the germline V gene (reference sequence). For the CDR3, the DNA is TGTGCCAGCAGTCCCCGGACTAGCGTGAGCTCCTACGAGCAGTACTTC. It specifies CASSPRTSVSSYEQYF.